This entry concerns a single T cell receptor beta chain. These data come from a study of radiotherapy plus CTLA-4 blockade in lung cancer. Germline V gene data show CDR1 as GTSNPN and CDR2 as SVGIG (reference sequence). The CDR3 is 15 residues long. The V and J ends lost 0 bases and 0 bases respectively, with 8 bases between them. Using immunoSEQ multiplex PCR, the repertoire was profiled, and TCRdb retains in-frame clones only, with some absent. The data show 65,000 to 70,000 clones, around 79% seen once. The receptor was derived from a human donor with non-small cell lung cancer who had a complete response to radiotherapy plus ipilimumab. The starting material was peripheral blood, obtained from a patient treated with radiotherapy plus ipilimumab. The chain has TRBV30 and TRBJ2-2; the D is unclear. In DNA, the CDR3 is TGTGCCTGGAGTGTATTCAGCCCGAACACCGGGGAGCTGTTTTTT. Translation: CAWSVFSPNTGELFF. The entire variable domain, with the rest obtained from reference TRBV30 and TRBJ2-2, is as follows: SQTIHQWPATLVQPVGSPLSLECTVEGTSNPNLYWYRQAAGRGLQLLFYSVGIGQISSEVPQNLSASRPQDRQFILSSKKLLLSDSGFYLCAWSVFSPNTGELFFGEGSRLTVL.